This T cell receptor (beta chain) appears in the sequencing data of a study of early T cells in non-severe SARS-CoV-2 infection. TCRdb reprocessed the 5' RACE reads via MiXCR and lists one record per CDR3 protein. Of some 57,000 distinct CDR3 sequences in the sample, 8.7% were seen once. The origin of this receptor is an adult who was a healthcare worker with PCR-confirmed SARS-CoV-2 infection or an uninfected control (not recorded which). Specimen: whole blood, collected at baseline.

CDR3 in amino acids: CSAPSAGGLTDTQYF. The CDR3 coding sequence is TGCAGTGCGCCCTCGGCGGGAGGACTCACAGATACGCAGTATTTT. V gene TRBV20-1 combines with J gene TRBJ2-3; 8 bases map to TRBD2. The CDR3 totals 15 residues. J lost 2 bases, V lost 6 bases, and 10 bases had no gene match. The V gene's germline CDR1 is DFQATT and CDR2 SNEGSKA (reference sequence).